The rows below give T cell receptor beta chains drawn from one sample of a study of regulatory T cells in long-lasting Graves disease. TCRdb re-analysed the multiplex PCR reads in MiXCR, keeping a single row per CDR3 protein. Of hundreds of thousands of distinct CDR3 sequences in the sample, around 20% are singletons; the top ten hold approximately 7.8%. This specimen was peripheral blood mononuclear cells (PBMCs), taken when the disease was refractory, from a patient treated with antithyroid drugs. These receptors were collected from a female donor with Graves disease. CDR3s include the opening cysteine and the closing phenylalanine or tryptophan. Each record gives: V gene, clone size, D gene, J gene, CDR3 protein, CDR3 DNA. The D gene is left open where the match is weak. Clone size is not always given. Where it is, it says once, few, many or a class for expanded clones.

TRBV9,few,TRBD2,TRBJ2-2,CASSVAGLASTGELFF,TGTGCCAGCAGCGTAGCCGGACTAGCGAGCACCGGGGAGCTGTTTTTT
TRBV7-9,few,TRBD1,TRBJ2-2,CALKGGVDTGELFF,TGTGCCTTAAAAGGGGGCGTTGACACCGGGGAGCTGTTTTTT
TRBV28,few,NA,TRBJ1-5,CASSLTDTYSNQPQHF,TGTGCCAGCAGTTTAACGGACACCTATAGCAATCAGCCCCAGCATTTT
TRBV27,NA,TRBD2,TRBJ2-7,CASSSWTSGTYEQYF,TGTGCCAGCAGTTCCTGGACTAGCGGGACCTACGAGCAGTACTTC
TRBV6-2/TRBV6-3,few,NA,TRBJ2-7,CASSYSVDTTYEQYF,TGTGCCAGCAGTTACTCGGTGGACACAACCTACGAGCAGTACTTC
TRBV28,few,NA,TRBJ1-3,CASRPNRRAGNTIYF,TGTGCCAGCAGACCGAACCGGCGGGCTGGAAACACCATATATTTT
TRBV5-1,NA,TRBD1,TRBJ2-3,CASSPGQGPADTQYF,TGCGCCAGCAGCCCTGGACAGGGCCCAGCAGATACGCAGTATTTT
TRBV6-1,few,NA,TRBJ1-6,CASSHLQRMSNSPLHF,TGTGCCAGCAGCCACCTCCAGCGGATGTCTAATTCACCCCTCCACTTT
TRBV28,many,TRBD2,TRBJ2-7,CAVRESGVLYF,TGTGCCGTCAGAGAAAGCGGGGTCTTGTACTTC
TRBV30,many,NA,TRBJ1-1,CAWSPVRGEAFF,TGTGCCTGGAGTCCCGTTAGGGGTGAAGCTTTCTTT
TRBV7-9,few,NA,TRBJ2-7,CASSFPFDEQYF,TGTGCCAGCAGCTTTCCTTTCGACGAGCAGTACTTC
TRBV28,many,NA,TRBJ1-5,CASNQAISPTQPQHF,TGTGCCAGCAACCAGGCTATATCCCCCACTCAGCCCCAGCATTTT
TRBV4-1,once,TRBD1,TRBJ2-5,CASSQGTGVFQETQYF,TGCGCCAGCAGCCAAGGGACAGGGGTGTTTCAAGAGACCCAGTACTTC
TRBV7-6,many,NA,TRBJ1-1,CASSVHQGGGNTEAFF,TGTGCCAGCAGCGTCCATCAGGGAGGGGGGAACACTGAAGCTTTCTTT
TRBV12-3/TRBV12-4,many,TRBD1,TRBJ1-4,CASSSQGSTNEKLFF,TGTGCCAGCAGTTCACAGGGGTCCACTAATGAAAAACTGTTTTTT
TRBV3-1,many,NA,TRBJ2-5,CASSRRGVQETQYF,TGTGCCAGCAGCCGACGGGGAGTCCAAGAGACCCAGTACTTC
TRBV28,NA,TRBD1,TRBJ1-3,CASTATGNTGNTIYF,TGTGCCAGCACCGCGACAGGGAATACTGGAAACACCATATATTTT
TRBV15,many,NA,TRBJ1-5,CATSRDSQGRYQPQHF,TGTGCCACCAGCAGAGATTCGCAGGGGAGATATCAGCCCCAGCATTTT
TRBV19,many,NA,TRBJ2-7,CASSIDSSNEQYF,TGTGCCAGTAGTATAGACTCGTCTAACGAGCAGTACTTC
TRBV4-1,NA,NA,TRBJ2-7,CASSQESLDTGYEQYF,TGCGCCAGCAGCCAAGAAAGTTTAGACACAGGCTACGAGCAGTACTTC
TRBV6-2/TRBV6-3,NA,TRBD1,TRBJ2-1,CASSYSRQGADEQFF,TGTGCCAGCAGTTACTCCAGGCAGGGGGCGGATGAGCAGTTCTTC
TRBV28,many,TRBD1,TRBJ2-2,CASRWGTGNTGELFF,TGTGCCAGCAGATGGGGGACAGGGAACACCGGGGAGCTGTTTTTT
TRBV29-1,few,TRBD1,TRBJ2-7,CSVPGTGGYEQYF,TGCAGCGTTCCTGGGACAGGGGGCTACGAGCAGTACTTC
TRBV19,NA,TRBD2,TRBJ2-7,CASSIGPGLAGAYEQYF,TGTGCCAGTAGTATAGGCCCCGGACTAGCGGGAGCCTACGAGCAGTACTTC
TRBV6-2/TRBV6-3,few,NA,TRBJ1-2,CASTQGQIGYTF,TGTGCCAGCACCCAAGGCCAAATTGGCTACACCTTC
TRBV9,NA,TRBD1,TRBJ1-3,CASSHGEGATGNTIYF,TGTGCCAGCAGCCATGGAGAGGGGGCGACTGGAAACACCATATATTTT
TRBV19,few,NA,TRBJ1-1,CASRPGRRGVTEAFF,TGTGCCAGTAGACCCGGGCGCCGTGGAGTCACTGAAGCTTTCTTT
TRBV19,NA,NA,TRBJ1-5,CASKRQDGRQPQHF,TGTGCCAGTAAACGACAGGACGGGCGTCAGCCCCAGCATTTT
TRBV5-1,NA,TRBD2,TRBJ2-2,CASSGGLAGRNTGELFF,TGCGCCAGCAGCGGGGGACTAGCGGGAAGAAACACCGGGGAGCTGTTTTTT
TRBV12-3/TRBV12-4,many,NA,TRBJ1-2,CASSQSPDNYGYTF,TGTGCCAGCAGCCAGTCGCCGGATAACTATGGCTACACCTTC
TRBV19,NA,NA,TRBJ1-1,CASTPANRQGTEAFF,TGTGCCAGTACCCCCGCGAATAGGCAGGGCACTGAAGCTTTCTTT
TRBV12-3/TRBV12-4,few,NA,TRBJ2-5,CASSSPTEYQETQYF,TGTGCCAGCAGTTCCCCCACAGAGTACCAAGAGACCCAGTACTTC
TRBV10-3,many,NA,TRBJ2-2,CAIKFGGSTNTGELFF,TGTGCCATCAAGTTTGGGGGCTCGACGAACACCGGGGAGCTGTTTTTT
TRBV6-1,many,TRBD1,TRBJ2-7,CASKQGAREQYF,TGTGCCAGCAAACAGGGGGCCAGGGAGCAGTACTTC
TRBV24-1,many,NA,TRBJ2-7,CATSDFGEQYF,TGTGCCACCAGTGATTTTGGCGAGCAGTACTTC
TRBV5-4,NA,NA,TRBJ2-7,CASSLTGSYKQYF,TGTGCCAGCAGCTTAACAGGGTCCTACAAGCAGTACTTC
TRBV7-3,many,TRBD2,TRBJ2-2,CASSNSGIGELFF,TGTGCCAGCAGTAATAGCGGGATTGGGGAGCTGTTTTTT
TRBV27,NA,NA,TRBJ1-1,CASSWAWNTEAFF,TGTGCCAGCAGTTGGGCCTGGAACACTGAAGCTTTCTTT
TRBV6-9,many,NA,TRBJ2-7,CASSYAGSGEQYF,TGTGCCAGCAGTTACGCGGGATCGGGAGAGCAGTACTTC
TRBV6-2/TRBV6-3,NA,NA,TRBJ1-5,CASTPRTFSNQPQHF,TGTGCCAGCACTCCCCGGACTTTTAGCAATCAGCCCCAGCATTTT
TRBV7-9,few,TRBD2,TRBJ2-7,CASTSSGLAGGKSYEQYF,TGTGCCAGCACCTCTTCCGGACTAGCGGGGGGTAAATCCTACGAGCAGTACTTC
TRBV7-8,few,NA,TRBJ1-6,CASSTKGGRGVGNSPLHF,TGTGCCAGCAGCACAAAGGGTGGAAGGGGAGTGGGCAATTCACCCCTCCACTTT